The 18 T cell receptor beta chains below come from one sample, sequenced in a study of OX40 agonist ivuxolimab in advanced cancers. The protocol was immunoSEQ multiplex PCR, while the TCRdb copy is restricted to in-frame clones and leaves out a portion. The profile covers about 110,000 clones, with 80% to 95% appearing a single time and about 0.67% taken by the ten largest. The sequencing used CD4+ or CD8+ T cells sorted from blood, collected in a trial of the OX40 agonist ivuxolimab. These receptors came from an adult with an advanced solid tumor such as melanoma, head and neck, liver or kidney cancer.

This clone was seen only a few times. The CDR3 DNA is TGTGCCAGCTCAGAATCGGAGGACACTGAAGCTTTCTTT. This translates into CASSESEDTEAFF. This chain uses TRBV18 with TRBJ1-1; D is uncertain. The germline V gene has CDR1 KGHSH and CDR2 LQKENI. V lost 5 bases to trimming and J lost 3 bases, with 10 bases between them. This CDR3 region has 13 residues.

Comments on this clone: The sample has other DNA sequences that encode this CDR3 too. The gene calls are TRBV6-6 and TRBJ2-2; 8 positions agree with TRBD1. Germline assignment: CDR1 MNHNY and CDR2 SVGAGI (reference sequence). The CDR3 runs to 14 residues. J gave up 6 bases and V 2 bases, and 2 bases lay outside the gene matches. For the CDR3, the DNA is TGTGCCAGCAGTTACAGACAGGGGCCCGGGGAGCTGTTTTTT. Residues: CASSYRQGPGELFF.

This chain uses TRBV18 with TRBJ2-7; no firm D call. This CDR3 comprises 13 residues. Germline CDR1 is KGHSH and CDR2 is LQKENI. Trimming pared 3 bases from V and 3 bases from J, leaving 9 bases between. CDR3 nucleotides: TGTGCCAGCTCACCCCAAGTGGGCTACGAGCAGTACTTC. Translated, it gives CASSPQVGYEQYF.

V gene TRBV11-1 combines with J gene TRBJ2-1, with 11 bases that match TRBD2. The V gene's germline CDR1 is SGHAT and CDR2 FQDESV (reference sequence). Losses at the gene ends were 3 bases for V and 5 bases for J; bases not matched to a gene: 15. The CDR3 has 19 residues. Written as DNA, the CDR3 is TGTGCCAGCAGCTTTCCTAGCGGGGGGTCCCCTGGGGTCAACAATGAGCAGTTCTTC. Its protein is CASSFPSGGSPGVNNEQFF.

Turning to this clone: Other DNA sequences in the sample encode the same CDR3. The chain uses TRBV6-5 and TRBJ1-1; no clear D. Germline CDR1 MNHEY, CDR2 SVGAGI. The CDR3 covers 15 residues. Deletions cut 0 bases from V and 1 base from J, with 9 bases between. CDR3 residues: CASSYSRGKNTEAFF. The CDR3 coding sequence is TGTGCCAGCAGTTACTCGAGAGGGAAGAACACTGAAGCTTTCTTT.

The chain has TRBV5-4 and TRBJ2-1, with D possibly matching TRBD2 (6 bases). Trimming stripped 4 bases from V and 4 bases from J, with 15 bases between. This CDR3 is built from 15 residues. The germline V gene encodes CDR1 SGHNT and CDR2 YYREEE (reference sequence). CDR3: CASSPTGVNYNEQFF. The CDR3, as DNA: TGTGCCAGCAGCCCTACGGGGGTTAATTACAATGAGCAGTTCTTC.

This clone has a handful of counts. The V call is TRBV25-1, the J call TRBJ1-2; a possible D gene is TRBD1 (5 bases). Germline-derived CDR1 and CDR2 are MGHDK and SYGVNS. The CDR3 is 13 residues long. V was trimmed by 6 bases and J by 8 bases, leaving 16 bases between them. CDR3 DNA: TGTGCCAGCAGCGTTAAGGGAGGGGAGGGCTACACCTTC. Amino acid sequence: CASSVKGGEGYTF.

This chain links TRBV19 with TRBJ2-3, with 12 nucleotides matching TRBD2. This CDR3 comprises 18 residues. The V segment lost 5 bases and the J segment 0 bases; nucleotides outside the gene matches: 9. Per the germline V gene, CDR1 is LNHDA and CDR2 is SQIVND (reference sequence). CDR3 residues: CASSSPGLAGPSTDTQYF. The CDR3 DNA sequence: TGTGCCAGTAGTTCCCCGGGACTAGCGGGTCCAAGCACAGATACGCAGTATTTT.

The chain uses TRBV19 and TRBJ2-7; D is possibly TRBD2 (6 bases). Germline-derived CDR1 and CDR2 are LNHDA and SQIVND (reference sequence). V was shortened by 9 bases and J by 4 bases, with 13 bases between the two germline ends. The CDR3 loop spans 12 amino acids. The CDR3 DNA sequence: TGTGCCAGCGGGGGAGGACTTTACGAGCAGTACTTC. Protein product: CASGGGLYEQYF. The full variable domain, rest sourced from reference TRBV19 and TRBJ2-7, is DGGITQSPKYLFRKEGQNVTLSCEQNLNHDAMYWYRQDPGQGLRLIYYSQIVNDFQKGDIAEGYSVSREKKESFPLTVTSAQKNPTAFYLCASGGGLYEQYFGPGTRLTVT.

This sequence joins TRBV5-1 and TRBJ2-5; TRBD2 agrees at 8 bases. The trim removed 3 bases at V and 2 bases at J, leaving 6 bases unmatched. CDR1 and CDR2 from the germline V gene are SGHRS and YFSETQ. The CDR3 sequence is 15 residues long. This chain's CDR3 is CASSWTGGAQETQYF. The CDR3 DNA reads TGCGCCAGCAGCTGGACGGGGGGGGCACAAGAGACCCAGTACTTC.

The chain carries TRBV18 and TRBJ2-1; TRBD2 matches at 8 bases. J was trimmed by 2 bases and V by 2 bases; bases with no gene match: 5. This CDR3 region has 16 residues. Looked up from germline, CDR1 is KGHSH and CDR2 is LQKENI. The DNA of the CDR3 is TGTGCCAGCTCACCAGGAGCGGGGGATGCCTACAATGAGCAGTTCTTC. Residues: CASSPGAGDAYNEQFF.

The chain employs TRBV25-1 and TRBJ2-1, with D perhaps TRBD2 (5 bases). The CDR3 covers 14 residues. Trimming left V 6 bases short and J 9 bases short, with 18 bases between. CDR1 MGHDK and CDR2 SYGVNS come from the germline V gene. The CDR3 region has the DNA TGTGCCAGCAGCCCCTCATTGGAGCGGCCTGAGCAGTTCTTC. This sequence encodes CASSPSLERPEQFF. Filled out from reference TRBV25-1 and TRBJ2-1, the complete variable domain reads EADIYQTPRYLVIGTGKKITLECSQTMGHDKMYWYQQDPGMELHLIHYSYGVNSTEKGDLSSESTVSRIRTEHFPLTLESARPSHTSQYLCASSPSLERPEQFFGPGTRLTVL.

The chain has TRBV30 and TRBJ1-2; 7 positions agree with TRBD1. The CDR3 has 15 amino acids. J gave up 5 bases and V 4 bases, and 13 bases lay outside the gene matches. Germline CDR1 is GTSNPN and CDR2 is SVGIG (reference sequence). The CDR3 coding sequence is TGTGCCTGGACTTCCCCCCGACAGGGCTTGTATGGCTACACCTTC. It yields the protein CAWTSPRQGLYGYTF.

The chain is built from TRBV7-9 and TRBJ1-3, with D unresolved. Trimming removed 0 bases at V and 2 bases at J, with 14 bases between. The CDR3 loop spans 17 amino acids. The germline CDR1 and CDR2 sequences are SEHNR and FQNEAQ (reference sequence). This CDR3 reads CASSLALSGVAGNTIYF. The CDR3 nucleotides read TGTGCCAGCAGCTTAGCGCTTTCCGGGGTGGCTGGAAACACCATATATTTT.

About this clone: The conserved phenylalanine or tryptophan is not found at the CDR3 terminus, so this likely reflects a read error. This rearrangement joins TRBV5-1 to TRBJ2-7; maybe TRBD2 (5 bases). Trimming pared 4 bases from V and 4 bases from J, leaving 12 bases between. The CDR3 loop spans 13 amino acids. The germline gives CDR1 SGHRS, CDR2 YFSETQ. In DNA, the CDR3 is TGCGCCAGCAGCCCGGAACTAGAATACGAGCAGTACCTC. This sequence encodes CASSPELEYEQYL.

The count of this clone is one. This CDR3 is CASSIATSGTYEQYF. CDR3 DNA sequence: TGTGCCAGTAGTATAGCGACTAGCGGCACCTACGAGCAGTACTTC. This chain uses TRBV19 with TRBJ2-5; 9 bases are shared with TRBD2. The closer fit of TRBJ2-7 to the DNA end suggests the J call may be wrong. The length of the CDR3 is 15 residues. Germline assignment: CDR1 LNHDA and CDR2 SQIVND (reference sequence).

CDR3 in amino acids: CASSSPLGESTEAFF. CDR3 nucleotides: TGTGCCAGCAGCTCGCCTCTGGGGGAGAGCACTGAAGCTTTCTTT. The chain joins TRBV5-4 to TRBJ1-1; possibly TRBD1 for D (5 bases). V was trimmed by 3 bases and J by 4 bases, leaving 16 bases between them. The V gene's germline CDR1 is SGHNT and CDR2 YYREEE (reference sequence). The length of the CDR3 is 15 residues.

The J gene is TRBJ2-2, the V gene TRBV19, with D perhaps TRBD2 (6 bases). The CDR3 is 16 residues long. Trimming removed 1 base at V and 0 bases at J, with 9 bases between. The germline CDR1 and CDR2 sequences are LNHDA and SQIVND (reference sequence). The DNA of the CDR3 is TGTGCCAGTAGTATAGTTACGGGAGCGAACACCGGGGAGCTGTTTTTT. This translates into CASSIVTGANTGELFF.